The 25 T cell receptor beta chains given below trace back to one sample, sequenced in a study of T cell responses to AZD1222 COVID-19 vaccine. Here immunoSEQ multiplex PCR was the method, and the copy in TCRdb shows in-frame clones only, minus some. The sample includes around 130,000 clones, roughly 93% of them seen just once. Sequences were derived from peripheral blood, sampled on day 0 of AZD1222 vaccination. These receptors all come from an adult in good health.

This CDR3 is CASSRTGTGVTYNEQFF. Here the CDR3 DNA reads TGCGCCAGCAGCCGAACCGGGACAGGGGTAACCTACAATGAGCAGTTCTTC. This rearrangement joins TRBV4-1 to TRBJ2-1; 10 bases are shared with TRBD1. With V trimmed by 4 bases and J by 2 bases, 8 bases remained unmatched. Germline V CDR1 and CDR2: MGHRA, YSYEKL. The CDR3 is 17 amino acids.

The chain has TRBV9 and TRBJ2-1, with 10 bases identical to TRBD2. The CDR3 totals 15 residues. J was trimmed by 10 bases and V by 0 bases; bases with no gene match: 7. Germline CDR1 and CDR2: SGDLS and YYNGEE. The CDR3 DNA is TGTGCCAGCAGCGTAGTCAGCGGGAGGGCCCGGGAGCAGTTCTTC. It translates to CASSVVSGRAREQFF.

J is TRBJ1-5 and V is TRBV2; 7 bases line up with TRBD1. The CDR3 covers 18 residues. The ends lost 6 bases at V and 6 bases at J; junction bases unmatched: 20. Germline V gene sequence: CDR1 SNHLY, CDR2 FYNNEI. The CDR3 sequence is CASRKEGAREEAGQPQHF. DNA of the CDR3: TGTGCCAGCAGAAAAGAGGGGGCGCGGGAGGAGGCTGGTCAGCCCCAGCATTTT.

The chain links TRBV29-1 to TRBJ2-7; possibly TRBD1 for D (6 bases). The V end was cut by 4 bases, the J end by 8 bases, with 15 bases between. Germline CDR1 reads SQVTM; CDR2 reads ANQGSEA. The CDR3 spans 12 residues. CDR3 nucleotide sequence: TGCAGCGTTGGACAGGAAGAGGCCAAGCAGTACTTC. This gives the protein CSVGQEEAKQYF.

This chain connects TRBV19 to TRBJ1-5; D perhaps matches TRBD1 (5 bases). Germline-derived CDR1 and CDR2 are LNHDA and SQIVND (reference sequence). Trimming left V 3 bases short and J 5 bases short, with 17 bases between. The CDR3 contains 16 residues. The CDR3 nucleotides read TGTGCCAGTAGTATCGGTATCTGGGACGGGGATCAGCCCCAGCATTTT. It specifies CASSIGIWDGDQPQHF.

This clone was seen once. The DNA of the CDR3 is TGTGCCAGCAGTTCCCAGACAGGGCGTCGGTACACTGAAGCTTTCTTT. It translates to CASSSQTGRRYTEAFF. The rearrangement links TRBV6-2 or TRBV6-3 to TRBJ1-1; the match to TRBD1 covers 7 bases. CDR1 is MNHEY and CDR2 is SVGEGT in the germline V gene. The CDR3 is 16 residues long. The junction had 11 bases not matched to a gene; V was cut back by 4 bases and J by 3 bases.

This chain uses TRBV5-6 with TRBJ2-5, with TRBD2 matching over 13 bases. Trimming cost V 1 base and J 4 bases; bases outside gene matches: 4. The CDR3 covers 16 residues. Germline CDR1 reads SGHDT; CDR2 reads YYEEEE. CDR3 in DNA: TGTGCCAGCAGCTTGCGGACTAGCGGGAGAGTAGAGACCCAGTACTTC. Protein product: CASSLRTSGRVETQYF.

The rearrangement joins TRBV30 to TRBJ2-1, with 7 bases that match TRBD2. From germline, CDR1 is GTSNPN and CDR2 SVGIG (reference sequence). With 6 bases clipped from V and 3 bases from J, the junction kept 8 bases outside the gene matches. The CDR3 spans 14 residues. The CDR3 DNA reads as TGTGCCTGCGAGCCCCTAGCGGACTACAATGAGCAGTTCTTC. Protein: CACEPLADYNEQFF.

The V and J genes are TRBV4-3 and TRBJ2-7, with no clear D. Between the trimmed V and J ends, which lost 0 bases and 0 bases, there was a span of 6 bases. Germline-derived CDR1 and CDR2 are LGHNA and YSLEER. The CDR3 spans 14 residues. CDR3 bases: TGCGCCAGCAGCCAAGACCTCCTCTCCTACGAGCAGTACTTC. It encodes CASSQDLLSYEQYF.

The chain couples TRBV6-5 to TRBJ2-5; TRBD1 might be the D (5 bases). V was cut by 6 bases and J by 2 bases, with 16 bases left in between. CDR3 size: 15 residues. Looked up from germline, CDR1 is MNHEY and CDR2 is SVGAGI. CDR3 nucleotides: TGTGCCAGCAGGCAAGTCACAGGTTCACAAGAGACCCAGTACTTC. Its translation: CASRQVTGSQETQYF.

The chain couples TRBV6-1 to TRBJ1-2; D ambiguous. This CDR3 is 13 amino acids long. V gave up 2 bases and J gave up 8 bases, with 12 bases separating them. Germline-derived CDR1 and CDR2 are MNHNS and SASEGT. This CDR3 reads CASSETSAGGYTF. The CDR3 nucleotides read TGTGCCAGCAGTGAAACTTCGGCGGGGGGCTACACCTTC.

V usage is TRBV7-9 and J usage is TRBJ1-1, with no clear D. The CDR3 consists of 14 residues. The germline V gene has CDR1 SEHNR and CDR2 FQNEAQ (reference sequence). Trimming stripped 1 base from V and 3 bases from J, with 9 bases between. The DNA for the CDR3 is TGTGCCAGCAGCTTAGTAGGAGGGTACACTGAAGCTTTCTTT. As protein: CASSLVGGYTEAFF.

The DNA of the CDR3 is TGTGCCAGCAGCTCTCAGGGGGGGTACACTGAAGCTTTCTTT. This gives the protein CASSSQGGYTEAFF. The chain employs TRBV7-9 and TRBJ1-1; 7 bases match TRBD1. This CDR3 region has 14 residues. V was pared by 4 bases and J by 3 bases, with 5 bases of the junction left unmatched. CDR1 is SEHNR and CDR2 is FQNEAQ in the germline V gene (reference sequence).

This rearrangement joins TRBV28 to TRBJ2-7; D gene uncertain. V was trimmed by 8 bases and J by 4 bases, leaving 6 bases between them. The CDR3 runs 10 residues. Germline V gene data show CDR1 as MDHEN and CDR2 as SYDVKM. The CDR3 spells CASARYEQYF. The CDR3 coding sequence is TGTGCCAGCGCCAGGTACGAGCAGTACTTC.

The chain combines TRBV29-1 with TRBJ2-2; 11 positions agree with TRBD2. Germline V lookup: CDR1 SQVTM, CDR2 ANQGSEA. Trimming took 7 bases from V and 5 from J; bases not matched to a gene: 3. CDR3 length: 13 residues. The CDR3 DNA reads TGCAGCGCTAGGACTAGCGGGACCGGGGAGCTGTTTTTT. This sequence encodes CSARTSGTGELFF.

The CDR3, as DNA: TGTGCCACAAGACAGGTAAACACTGAAGCTTTCTTT. Its translation is CATRQVNTEAFF. The V gene is TRBV10-3, the J gene TRBJ1-1; perhaps TRBD1 as D (6 bases). The CDR3 sequence is 12 residues long. Germline V gives CDR1 ENHRY, CDR2 SYGVKD. The V end was cut by 10 bases, the J end by 2 bases, with 11 bases between.

The table lists this clone with a few counts. V is TRBV20-1 and J is TRBJ1-2, with a weak D call TRBD1 (5 bases). CDR1 and CDR2 (germline): DFQATT, SNEGSKA (reference sequence). V was cut by 3 bases and J by 5 bases, with 16 bases left in between. This CDR3 region has 14 residues. The CDR3 reads CSASEGYRLYGYTF. CDR3 DNA sequence: TGCAGTGCTAGTGAGGGGTATCGCCTTTATGGCTACACCTTC.

The chain employs TRBV28 and TRBJ1-4; TRBD1 agrees at 7 bases. Per germline, CDR1 MDHEN and CDR2 SYDVKM. The CDR3 loop spans 14 amino acids. V lost 6 bases, J lost 6 bases, and 7 bases stayed unmatched. CDR3 sequence reads: CASRGPRGDEKLFF. The CDR3 coding sequence is TGTGCCAGCAGGGGCCCCAGGGGGGATGAAAAACTGTTTTTT.

The rearrangement links TRBV27 to TRBJ2-3; D ambiguous. The CDR3 consists of 13 residues. Germline values: CDR1 MNHEY, CDR2 SMNVEV (reference sequence). Trimming removed 6 bases at V and 0 bases at J, with 7 bases between. DNA of the CDR3: TGTGCCAGCAGATTCGGGAGCACAGATACGCAGTATTTT. Translation: CASRFGSTDTQYF.

The V call is TRBV4-2, the J call TRBJ2-7, with 12 positions matching TRBD2. The CDR3 covers 13 residues. CDR1 and CDR2 (germline): LGHNA, YNFKEQ. V trimming: 10 bases; J trimming: 1 base; junction bases outside the gene matches: 2. The CDR3 here is CATGLAGSYEQYF. The CDR3 DNA reads as TGTGCCACCGGACTAGCGGGATCCTACGAGCAGTACTTC.

The rearrangement uses TRBV27 and TRBJ2-7; 9 bases fit TRBD2. The CDR3 contains 12 residues. The V gene end was trimmed by 11 bases and the J gene end by 12 bases; junction bases not matched to a gene: 14. Looked up from germline, CDR1 is MNHEY and CDR2 is SMNVEV (reference sequence). The CDR3 loop reads CASRAGGLRWYF. CDR3 DNA: TGTGCCTCGAGAGCGGGAGGACTACGCTGGTACTTC.

The CDR3 bases are TGTGCCAGCAGCTCCAACAAGGAATATGGCTACACCTTC. Protein product: CASSSNKEYGYTF. The rearrangement uses TRBV7-3 and TRBJ1-2; D is undetermined. Between the trimmed V and J ends, which lost 4 bases and 5 bases, there was a span of 11 bases. The CDR3 covers 13 residues. Germline V gene lookup returns CDR1 SGHTA and CDR2 FQGTGA. Full variable domain (rest looked up from reference TRBV7-3 and TRBJ1-2): GAGVSQTPSNKVTEKGKYVELRCDPISGHTALYWYRQSLGQGPEFLIYFQGTGAADDSGLPNDRFFAVRPEGSVSTLKIQRTERGDSAVYLCASSSNKEYGYTFGSGTRLTVV.

The CDR3 sequence is CASSALSSGTRGDYEQYF. Here the CDR3 DNA reads TGTGCCAGCAGTGCGCTATCCTCCGGGACTAGAGGTGACTACGAGCAGTACTTC. The J gene is TRBJ2-7, the V gene TRBV6-4, with TRBD2 matching over 8 bases. Germline V gene lookup returns CDR1 MRHNA and CDR2 SNTAGT. This CDR3 has 18 amino acids. V trimming: 4 bases; J trimming: 3 bases; junction bases outside the gene matches: 17.

V is TRBV10-2 and J is TRBJ1-5; D is undetermined. The V gene's germline CDR1 is WSHSY and CDR2 SAAADI. This CDR3 region has 13 residues. Trimming removed 6 bases from V and 7 bases from J, with 13 bases in between. In DNA form, the CDR3 reads TGCGCCAGCAGGAGGGCAAGTTGGCAGCCCCAGCATTTT. Translating it yields CASRRASWQPQHF.

The rearrangement links TRBV7-2 to TRBJ2-7; D uncertain. This CDR3 spans 11 amino acids. CDR1 is SGHTA and CDR2 is FQGNSA in the germline V gene. V lost 4 bases and J 6 bases, leaving 7 bases between the germline ends. CDR3 in amino acids: CASSWGTEQYF. The CDR3 DNA is TGTGCCAGCAGCTGGGGTACCGAGCAGTACTTC.